This is a list of T cell receptor beta chains from one sample in a study of T cells in Graves' hyperthyroidism and ophthalmopathy. TCRdb reanalysed the multiplex PCR reads using MiXCR and keeps one entry per CDR3 protein. The table has some 270,000 distinct CDR3 sequences, roughly an eighth seen once. The sequenced sample was blood. Receptors were obtained from a woman between 35 and 50 years old with Graves' hyperthyroidism. CDR3s include the opening cysteine and the closing phenylalanine or tryptophan.

j_call v_call cdr3_aa
TRBJ2-7 TRBV12-3/TRBV12-4 CASSFRRGIMEQYF
TRBJ1-2 TRBV20-1 CSAPNDRGPGYTF
TRBJ1-2 TRBV12-3/TRBV12-4 CASSLAGNYGYTF
TRBJ2-7 TRBV5-1 CASSLGTEGGEQYF
TRBJ2-7 TRBV2 CASRPGQGVYEQYF
TRBJ1-1 TRBV18 CASSPSGPNTEAFF
TRBJ2-1 TRBV7-3 CASSPLEARVNEQFF
TRBJ2-1 TRBV10-1 CASSRERLEQFF
TRBJ1-5 TRBV6-2/TRBV6-3 CASNLQGSNQPQHF
TRBJ2-6 TRBV6-1 CASSQGTGNPSGANVLTF
TRBJ1-1 TRBV13 CASSQGDRGGGAFF
TRBJ2-5 TRBV6-1 CASSEDRLGETQYF
TRBJ2-3 TRBV7-9 CASSSPQGALDTQYF
TRBJ1-4 TRBV5-6 CASSLAGGLVEKLFF
TRBJ2-3 TRBV10-3 CAISGQSGRRSDTQYF
TRBJ1-6 TRBV5-1 CASSFSGAANSPLHF
TRBJ2-7 TRBV7-8 CARSFGLAGGVYHEQYF
TRBJ2-4 TRBV6-1 CASSEGGGWTIQYF
TRBJ2-2 TRBV6-2/TRBV6-3 CASSTTLAGQTGELFF
TRBJ2-7 TRBV28 CASSLSTGYEQYF
TRBJ1-1 TRBV5-8 CASSLVKRAFF
TRBJ2-1 TRBV7-2 CASSLVPGTNEQFF
TRBJ1-6 TRBV11-3 CASSLSKYNSPLHF
TRBJ1-4 TRBV11-2 CASSLAPGGKLFF
TRBJ2-7 TRBV6-2/TRBV6-3 CASKGRGYYEQYF
TRBJ2-1 TRBV5-1 CASTPWQGGDNEQFF
TRBJ1-2 TRBV3-1 CASSPAGGTYGYTF
TRBJ2-1 TRBV5-1 CASSLESSYNEQFF
TRBJ2-1 TRBV6-2/TRBV6-3 CASRPTSGRAMDYNEQFF
TRBJ2-4 TRBV4-2 CASSQDLADLAKNIQYF
TRBJ1-1 TRBV4-1 CASSQDRTGRTEAFF
TRBJ2-1 TRBV18 CASSLGQGQYNEQFF
TRBJ1-2 TRBV6-1 CASRPIQGSGYTF
TRBJ1-1 TRBV18 CASSPRPQGTEAFF
TRBJ2-5 TRBV19 CASAGSSIETQYF
- TRBV12-3/TRBV12-4 CASSLEGTHNEQYF
TRBJ1-1 TRBV5-1 CASSFSGGVNTEAFF